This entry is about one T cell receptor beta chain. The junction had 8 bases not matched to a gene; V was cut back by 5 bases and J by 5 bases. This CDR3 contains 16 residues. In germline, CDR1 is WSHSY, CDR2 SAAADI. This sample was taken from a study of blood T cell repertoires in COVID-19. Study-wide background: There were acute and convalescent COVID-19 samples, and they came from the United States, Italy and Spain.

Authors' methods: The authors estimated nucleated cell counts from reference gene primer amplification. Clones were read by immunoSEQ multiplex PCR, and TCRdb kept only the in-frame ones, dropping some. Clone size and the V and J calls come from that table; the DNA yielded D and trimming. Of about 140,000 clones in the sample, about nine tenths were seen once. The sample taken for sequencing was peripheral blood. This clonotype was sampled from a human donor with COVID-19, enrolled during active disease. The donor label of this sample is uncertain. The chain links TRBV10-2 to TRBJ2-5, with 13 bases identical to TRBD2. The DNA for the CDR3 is TGCGCCAGCAGTAGACTAGCGGGGGGCCACAGGGAGACCCAGTACTTC. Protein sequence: CASSRLAGGHRETQYF.